This T cell receptor (beta chain) emerged from a study of post-analysis software for immune sequencing data. V was trimmed by 7 bases and J by 1 base, leaving 16 bases between them. The V gene's germline CDR1 is SEHNR and CDR2 FQNEAQ (reference sequence). CDR3 size: 15 residues. This clonotype was observed a handful of times. Antigen unknown. Study findings and constraints: Controls had lower frequencies than patients of five TRBV segments, which included TRBV5-6, TRBV5-1 and TRBV20-1.

TCR beta cDNA libraries included unique molecular identifiers. TCRdb independently ran MiXCR on the PCR reads; one entry per CDR3 protein. The profile shows hundreds of thousands of distinct CDR3 sequences, roughly 45% of them singletons. The sample consisted of blood. This sequence was found in a girl aged 10-17 years with multiple sclerosis. The rearrangement joins TRBV7-9 to TRBJ2-5; D uncertain. CDR3 in DNA: TGTGCCAGCACCCCCCCCACGGACCCCCAAGAGACCCAGTACTTC. Protein: CASTPPTDPQETQYF.